These 26 T cell receptor beta chains were all obtained from the same sample, sequenced in a study of blood T cell repertoires in COVID-19 (dated by TCRdb to about 2020). Library preparation employed the immunoSEQ multiplex PCR assay. TCRdb provides this immuneACCESS table in a form limited to in-frame rearrangements. Some clones are lacking; in checked studies, under half of them reflect an unresolved V gene, and why the rest are absent is not known. This sample is represented by a few hundred thousand clones; nearly 90% of them were singletons. 15% to 20% of the sample rests with the top ten. Sequencing input: peripheral blood. The receptors come from a man aged 50 or older with COVID-19, enrolled during active disease.

The chain joins TRBV27 to TRBJ1-1; D may be TRBD1 (5 bases). The V end was cut by 5 bases, the J end by 2 bases, with 12 bases between. The CDR3 is 14 amino acids. In germline, CDR1 is MNHEY, CDR2 SMNVEV (reference sequence). The CDR3 nucleotides read TGTGCCAGCAGTCCGTTTGGGACTAACACTGAAGCTTTCTTT. Translated, it gives CASSPFGTNTEAFF.

V gene TRBV6-5 combines with J gene TRBJ2-7, with D possibly matching TRBD2 (5 bases). In germline, CDR1 is MNHEY, CDR2 SVGAGI. The V and J ends lost 4 bases and 3 bases respectively, with 16 bases between them. The CDR3 sequence is 15 residues long. CDR3 sequence: CASSSQTTLLYEQYF. The CDR3 nucleotides read TGTGCCAGCAGTTCCCAGACTACCCTCCTCTACGAGCAGTACTTC.

This chain joins TRBV7-3 and TRBJ2-3, with a possible D match to TRBD2 (5 bases). Trimming left V 2 bases short and J 2 bases short, with 11 bases between. Germline V lookup: CDR1 SGHTA, CDR2 FQGTGA. The CDR3 covers 15 residues. The CDR3 reads CASSLRSGYTDTQYF. CDR3 sequence (DNA): TGTGCCAGCAGCTTACGAAGCGGATACACAGATACGCAGTATTTT.

This chain links TRBV29-1 with TRBJ2-7; 7 bases map to TRBD1. Germline V lookup: CDR1 SQVTM, CDR2 ANQGSEA. The CDR3 runs 13 residues. V was clipped by 6 bases and J by 0 bases; unmatched bases: 5. CDR3: CSVWTGSSYEQYF. DNA of the CDR3: TGCAGCGTCTGGACAGGAAGCTCCTACGAGCAGTACTTC.

The gene calls are TRBV7-3 and TRBJ1-1, with 8 bases fitting TRBD1. The CDR3 covers 14 residues. Germline V gene lookup returns CDR1 SGHTA and CDR2 FQGTGA. V was clipped by 3 bases and J by 4 bases; unmatched bases: 4. Here the CDR3 reads CASSLDRASTEAFF. The CDR3 bases are TGTGCCAGCAGCTTGGACAGGGCGAGCACTGAAGCTTTCTTT.

The chain carries TRBV29-1 and TRBJ2-5; D perhaps matches TRBD2 (6 bases). This CDR3 region has 14 residues. Trimming stripped 5 bases from V and 4 bases from J, with 17 bases between. The germline V gene has CDR1 SQVTM and CDR2 ANQGSEA. The CDR3 DNA reads as TGCAGCGTTCCCATCGGGGGAGCCCTAGAGACCCAGTACTTC. Translating it yields CSVPIGGALETQYF.

V and J are TRBV7-6 and TRBJ2-3, with 13 positions matching TRBD2. Trimming at V came to 5 bases and at J to 2 bases, leaving 4 bases not matched to a gene. The CDR3 length is 16 residues. The germline gives CDR1 SGHVS, CDR2 FNYEAQ. In nucleotides, the CDR3 is TGTGCCAGCAGCGTGACTAGCGGGGGGACCACAGATACGCAGTATTTT. Its protein is CASSVTSGGTTDTQYF.

This clone was detected a few times. V usage is TRBV20-1 and J usage is TRBJ1-1, with a tentative D call TRBD1 (6 bases). V shed 6 bases and J shed 3 bases, with 17 bases lying between them. This CDR3 has 14 residues. Looked up from germline, CDR1 is DFQATT and CDR2 is SNEGSKA (reference sequence). CDR3 nucleotides: TGCAGTGCGAGTGGGCCAGGGGCGTACACTGAAGCTTTCTTT. It codes for CSASGPGAYTEAFF.

The gene calls are TRBV6-5 and TRBJ2-5; D is possibly TRBD2 (6 bases). V dropped 6 bases and J dropped 4 bases, with 18 bases sitting between them. This CDR3 spans 15 amino acids. The germline V gene encodes CDR1 MNHEY and CDR2 SVGAGI. The CDR3 loop reads CASRSFGTQLETQYF. As DNA, the CDR3 is TGTGCCAGCAGATCCTTCGGGACTCAGCTAGAGACCCAGTACTTC.

A single count supports this clone. CDR3 bases: TGCAGCGTGACAGTCGGCCCATCCTACAATGAGCAGTTCTTC. As protein: CSVTVGPSYNEQFF. V is TRBV29-1 and J is TRBJ2-1; possibly TRBD1 for D (5 bases). Germline V gene sequence: CDR1 SQVTM, CDR2 ANQGSEA. CDR3 length equals 14 residues. Trimming left V 6 bases short and J 1 base short, with 13 bases between.

The V call is TRBV7-3, the J call TRBJ1-1; a possible D gene is TRBD1 (6 bases). In germline, CDR1 is SGHTA, CDR2 FQGTGA. The V end lost 0 bases, the J end lost 1 base, and 12 bases lay between the germline ends. The CDR3 has 16 residues. The CDR3 is CASSLTPDSWNTEAFF. CDR3 DNA sequence: TGTGCCAGCAGCTTAACCCCGGACAGCTGGAACACTGAAGCTTTCTTT.

The V and J genes are TRBV21-1 and TRBJ2-5; the table's D gene call, TRBD1, was not cross checked with the DNA. TRBV21-1 is a pseudogene segment. The CDR3 is 16 residues long. CDR3 coding DNA: TGTGCCAGCAGCCGACCCGGTGGGCAGGGGCAAGAGACCCAGTACTTC. Its translation is CASSRPGGQGQETQYF.

V gene TRBV5-1 combines with J gene TRBJ1-1, with D perhaps matching TRBD1 (6 bases). The V end lost 3 bases, the J end lost 5 bases, and 20 bases lay between the germline ends. Germline V lookup: CDR1 SGHRS, CDR2 YFSETQ. CDR3 length equals 16 residues. CDR3: CASSSGLTGLGTEAFF. The CDR3 region has the DNA TGCGCCAGCAGCTCCGGATTGACAGGACTGGGGACTGAAGCTTTCTTT.

V and J are TRBV7-3 and TRBJ2-7; 11 nucleotides align to TRBD2. The CDR3 is 15 amino acids. CDR1 and CDR2 (germline): SGHTA, FQGTGA. Unmatched junction bases numbered 0, after V lost 0 bases and J lost 2 bases. CDR3 in amino acids: CASSLTSGGAYEQYF. Here the CDR3 DNA reads TGTGCCAGCAGCTTAACTAGCGGGGGGGCCTACGAGCAGTACTTC.

This chain links TRBV28 with TRBJ2-7; no firm D call. This CDR3 has 12 residues. Trimming pared 3 bases from V and 3 bases from J, leaving 6 bases between. Per the germline V gene, CDR1 is MDHEN and CDR2 is SYDVKM. The CDR3 loop is CASSLQFYEQYF. For the CDR3, the DNA is TGTGCCAGCAGTTTGCAGTTCTACGAGCAGTACTTC.

The CDR3 bases are TGTGCCACCAGTGCCGGGGGGCCTGAGACCCAGTACTTC. Translation gives CATSAGGPETQYF. The chain couples TRBV24-1 to TRBJ2-5; TRBD2 might be the D (7 bases). Germline values: CDR1 KGHDR, CDR2 SFDVKD. Deletions cut 5 bases from V and 5 bases from J, with 11 bases between. The CDR3 loop spans 13 amino acids.

There are a few counts of this clone. This sample includes further DNA sequences coding for the same CDR3. The CDR3 DNA sequence: TGCGCCAGCAGCTTGGGGACAGGCAACACCGGGGAGCTGTTTTTT. Protein sequence: CASSLGTGNTGELFF. This rearrangement joins TRBV5-1 to TRBJ2-2, with 7 bases that match TRBD1. Germline CDR1 SGHRS, CDR2 YFSETQ. This CDR3 contains 15 residues. V shed 0 bases, J shed 2 bases, and the junction held 1 base outside the gene matches.

This clone was detected a few times. This chain links TRBV2 with TRBJ1-6, with 7 nucleotides matching TRBD1. Germline V gives CDR1 SNHLY, CDR2 FYNNEI. The CDR3 totals 13 residues. V lost 8 bases, J lost 10 bases, and 8 bases stayed unmatched. This chain's CDR3 is CASFYRGSSPLHF. The CDR3, as DNA: TGTGCCAGCTTCTACAGGGGATCCTCACCCCTCCACTTT.

This chain uses TRBV5-1 with TRBJ1-1; 9 bases match TRBD1. Germline lookup yields CDR1 SGHRS and CDR2 YFSETQ. The CDR3 is 15 residues long. J was trimmed by 3 bases and V by 4 bases; bases with no gene match: 7. For the CDR3, the DNA is TGCGCCAGCAGCAACCGGGACAGGGTCGACACTGAAGCTTTCTTT. It yields the protein CASSNRDRVDTEAFF.

V and J are TRBV2 and TRBJ2-3; 11 bases map to TRBD2. Germline V gives CDR1 SNHLY, CDR2 FYNNEI. CDR3 size: 17 residues. The V gene end was trimmed by 2 bases and the J gene end by 4 bases; junction bases not matched to a gene: 8. The DNA for the CDR3 is TGTGCCAGCAGTGAACGGGGGCGACTAGCGGGGCCAGATACGCAGTATTTT. This sequence encodes CASSERGRLAGPDTQYF.

The rearrangement uses TRBV2 and TRBJ2-7; 8 bases are shared with TRBD2. The CDR3 has 15 amino acids. After removal of 3 bases from V and 3 bases from J, the junction contained 7 bases not matched to a gene. Germline V gene lookup returns CDR1 SNHLY and CDR2 FYNNEI. CDR3 region: CASSDPGGEGYEQYF. In DNA, the CDR3 is TGTGCCAGCAGTGACCCCGGGGGGGAAGGCTACGAGCAGTACTTC.

The V call is TRBV5-6, the J call TRBJ2-7, with 7 bases matching TRBD2. The CDR3 is 15 residues long. V was clipped by 0 bases and J by 0 bases; unmatched bases: 3. Germline V CDR1 and CDR2: SGHDT, YYEEEE. For the CDR3, the DNA is TGTGCCAGCAGCTTGGAGGGACTAAGCTCCTACGAGCAGTACTTC. It translates to CASSLEGLSSYEQYF.

The CDR3 bases are TGTGCCAGCACCCCGTCTGCGGGGTTCGGTGAAAAACTGTTTTTT. Protein product: CASTPSAGFGEKLFF. The chain joins TRBV7-9 to TRBJ1-4; D unresolved. The CDR3 has 15 residues. The V end lost 7 bases, the J end lost 7 bases, and 19 bases lay between the germline ends. CDR1 SEHNR and CDR2 FQNEAQ come from the germline V gene (reference sequence).

The V gene is TRBV19, the J gene TRBJ2-2; 14 bases line up with TRBD2. Germline V gene data show CDR1 as LNHDA and CDR2 as SQIVND (reference sequence). Germline trimming cut 3 bases from V and 8 bases from J; bases unmatched to any gene: 8. This CDR3 contains 17 residues. The CDR3 bases are TGTGCCAGTAGTATCAGGACTAGCGGGAGGTCCGGAGGGGAGCTGTTTTTT. Its translation: CASSIRTSGRSGGELFF.

The chain employs TRBV27 and TRBJ2-1; 8 bases agree with TRBD1. The CDR3 sequence is 15 residues long. Germline V gives CDR1 MNHEY, CDR2 SMNVEV (reference sequence). With 3 bases clipped from V and 7 bases from J, the junction kept 8 bases outside the gene matches. The CDR3 DNA follows: TGTGCCAGCAGTTTGTCCGGACAGGGCACGAATGAGCAGTTCTTC. It specifies CASSLSGQGTNEQFF.

The genes are TRBV19 and TRBJ1-5; D is uncertain. Per the germline V gene, CDR1 is LNHDA and CDR2 is SQIVND (reference sequence). V shed 3 bases and J shed 0 bases, with 6 bases lying between them. The CDR3 is 14 amino acids. The CDR3 reads CASSMAHSNQPQHF. CDR3 in DNA: TGTGCCAGTAGTATGGCCCATAGCAATCAGCCCCAGCATTTT.